This entry concerns a single T cell receptor beta chain. The protocol was immunoSEQ multiplex PCR, while the TCRdb copy is restricted to in-frame clones and leaves out a portion. The data show 250,000 to 300,000 clones, with roughly 80% seen just once and about 5% held by the top ten. These data are taken from a study of blood T cell repertoires in COVID-19. CDR3 length equals 15 residues. CDR1 and CDR2 (germline): SGDLS, YYNGEE. Trimming left V 0 bases short and J 1 base short, with 8 bases between. This rearrangement joins TRBV9 to TRBJ1-3; D is unclear. The receptor was isolated from a man aged 35-49 years who had been exposed to COVID-19. What was sequenced was PBMCs or T cells enriched from blood (not recorded which). The CDR3, as DNA: TGTGCCAGCAGCGTAGAAACTGGTTCTGGAAACACCATATATTTT. This translates into CASSVETGSGNTIYF.